The entry below describes one TCR beta chain. The antigen is undetermined. The data are from a study of vaccination and CD4 T cells after COVID-19. The study's findings and limits: The rise in median SARS-CoV-2-reactive clonotypes, from around 19 to 38, was not significant. Convalescent patient numbers were relatively low, with no early post-infection timepoints.

Germline V lookup: CDR1 LGHNA, CDR2 YSLEER. The CDR3 spans 16 residues. Trimming left V 0 bases short and J 8 bases short, with 14 bases between. Noted treatment: roughly ten-day PBMC culture with coronavirus spike peptide pools or control peptides (ViraFEST assay). After being plated at 1.5 million to 2 million per well, PBMCs were cultured with approximately 9.9 IU/ml IL-2 and about 10 ug/ml peptide pools. Cultured CD4+ T cell DNA was sequenced using the Oncomine TCR Beta short-read assay. A single record per CDR3 protein comes from TCRdb applying MiXCR to the PCR reads. The sample lists about 14,000 distinct CDR3 sequences, roughly a third occurring once.

This chain uses TRBV4-3 with TRBJ1-6; D uncertain. This TCR was sampled from a human donor who had recovered from COVID-19. Sequencing used CD4+ T cells from blood, cultured in vitro, obtained after SARS-CoV-2 vaccination. CDR3 region: CASSQESRSGDSPLHF. The CDR3 DNA reads as TGCGCCAGCAGCCAAGAGTCCCGGTCCGGGGATTCACCCCTCCACTTT.